The rows below give T cell receptor beta chains drawn from one sample of a study of technical replicates of blood from a few donors. The table came from immunoSEQ multiplex PCR; TCRdb's copy has only in-frame clones and leaves some out. The sample gives under 15,000 clones, roughly 80% of which show up once; approximately 15% is in the top ten. Sequencing was performed on PBMCs. The receptors were sampled from a human donor in good health. Both conserved end residues are part of each CDR3. A D gene is named only where the DNA matches it firmly. Size is omitted from some rows. Given values are once, few, many or a class for expanded clones.

.,TRBV29-1,TRBJ2-5,.,TGCAGCGCCGTTTATAAACAGCAAGAGACCCAGTACTTC,CSAVYKQQETQYF
.,TRBV4-1,TRBJ1-4,.,TGCGCCAGCAGCCAAGGGACAAGTGCAACTAATGAAAAACTGTTTTTT,CASSQGTSATNEKLFF
TRBD2,TRBV6-5,TRBJ2-7,.,TGTGCCAGCAGTTTGGCTAGCGGGAGCCCCTACGAGCAGTACTTC,CASSLASGSPYEQYF
.,TRBV6-6,TRBJ1-6,.,TGTGCCAGCACCTGGTGGGCCCGTGATTCACCCCTCCACTTT,CASTWWARDSPLHF
.,TRBV29-1,TRBJ2-7,.,TGCAGCGTTGGGTTTCGCGACGAGCAGTACTTC,CSVGFRDEQYF
.,TRBV5-6,TRBJ2-7,.,TGTGCCAGCAGCTTAGCTGGCGGATCCCACTACGAGCAGTACTTC,CASSLAGGSHYEQYF
.,TRBV5-1,TRBJ2-4,.,TGCGCCAGCAGCAACCCTCCGGGGGAGGCGGCCAAAAACATTCAGTACTTC,CASSNPPGEAAKNIQYF
.,TRBV6-1,TRBJ2-5,.,TGTGCCAGCAGTGGGGACGCGGGGGAGACCCAGTACTTC,CASSGDAGETQYF
TRBD2,TRBV27,TRBJ2-3,.,TGTGCCAGCAGTTTAAGAGGTAGCGGGAGAGGTACAGATACGCAGTATTTT,CASSLRGSGRGTDTQYF
TRBD1,TRBV13,TRBJ2-7,.,TGTGCCAGCAGCCAGACAGGGGGAGGAGAGCAGTACTTC,CASSQTGGGEQYF
.,TRBV6-7,TRBJ2-2,few,TGTGCCAGCAGTTACGGATTCGGACAGCTCACTTCTAGGCTCACCGGGGAGCTGTTTTTT,CASSYGFGQLTSRLTGELFF
TRBD2,TRBV18,TRBJ2-7,.,TGTGCCAGCTCAGAAAGCGGGGGAACGGGGGAGCAGTACTTC,CASSESGGTGEQYF
TRBD1,TRBV19,TRBJ2-7,.,TGTGCCAGTAGTCCTGGACAGGGGGCCTCCTACGAGCAGTACTTC,CASSPGQGASYEQYF